This TCR beta chain was sequenced during a study of vaccination effects on CD4 cells after COVID-19. Details on this clone: Antigen specificity is unknown.

General observations from the study: After vaccination, at late timepoints, clones induced by infection and by vaccine contracted markedly. Few convalescent patients were studied, and early post-infection samples were lacking.

Sequencing followed a ViraFEST assay step that expanded antigen-specific CD4+ T cells with viral peptide pools. Following 10 days of culture, CD4+ T cells were isolated. Previously uninfected by SARS-CoV-2, the vaccine recipients also showed negative nucleocapsid antibodies. IL-2 at approximately 9.7 IU/ml and peptides at roughly 9.6 ug/ml were added to cultured PBMC, around 1.9 million per well. On both days 3 and 7, half of the culture medium was replaced with IL-2 medium. Method: immunoSEQ multiplex PCR; TCRdb's copy keeps in-frame clones and lacks some. The sample lists 20,000 to 25,000 clones, approximately 79% seen once, with 9.1% in the top ten. Trimming pared 0 bases from V and 7 bases from J, leaving 4 bases between. This CDR3 is 12 amino acids long. CDR1 and CDR2 from the germline V gene are ENHRY and SYGVKD.

Sequenced material: CD4+ T cells from PBMCs cultured with HCoV-NL63 spike peptides, taken before COVID-19 vaccination. This chain joins TRBV10-3 and TRBJ1-5; D is undetermined. This TCR came from a human donor who received a COVID-19 vaccine. CDR3: CAISESRQPQHF. The CDR3 nucleotides read TGTGCCATCAGTGAGTCGAGACAGCCCCAGCATTTT.